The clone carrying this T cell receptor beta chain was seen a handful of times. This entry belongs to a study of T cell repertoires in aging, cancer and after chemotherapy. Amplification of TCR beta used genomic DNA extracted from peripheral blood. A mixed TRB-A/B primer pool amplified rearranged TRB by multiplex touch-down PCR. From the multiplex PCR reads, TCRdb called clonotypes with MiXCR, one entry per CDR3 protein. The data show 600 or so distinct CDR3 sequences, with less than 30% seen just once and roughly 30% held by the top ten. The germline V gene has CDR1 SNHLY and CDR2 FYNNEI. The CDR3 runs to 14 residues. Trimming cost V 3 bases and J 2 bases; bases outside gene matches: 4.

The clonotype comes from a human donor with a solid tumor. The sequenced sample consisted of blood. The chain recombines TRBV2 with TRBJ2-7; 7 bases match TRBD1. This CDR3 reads CASSDDREAYEQYF. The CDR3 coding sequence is TGTGCCAGCAGTGACGACAGGGAAGCCTACGAGCAGTACTTC.